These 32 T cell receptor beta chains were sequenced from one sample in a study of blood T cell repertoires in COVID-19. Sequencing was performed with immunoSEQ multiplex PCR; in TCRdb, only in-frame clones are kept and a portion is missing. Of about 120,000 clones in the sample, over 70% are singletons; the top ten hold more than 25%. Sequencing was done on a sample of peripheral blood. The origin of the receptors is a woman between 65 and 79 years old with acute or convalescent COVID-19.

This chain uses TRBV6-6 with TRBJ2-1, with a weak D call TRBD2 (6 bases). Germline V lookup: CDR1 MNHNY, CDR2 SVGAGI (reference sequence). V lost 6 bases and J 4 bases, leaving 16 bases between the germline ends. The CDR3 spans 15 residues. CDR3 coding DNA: TGTGCCAGCAGCGCAAACCCGCGGGGTTACAATGAGCAGTTCTTC. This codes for CASSANPRGYNEQFF.

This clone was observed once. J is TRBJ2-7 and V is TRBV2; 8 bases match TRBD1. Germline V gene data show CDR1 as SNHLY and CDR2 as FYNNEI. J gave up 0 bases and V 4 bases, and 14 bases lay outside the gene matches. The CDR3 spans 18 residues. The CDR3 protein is CASSGSVFRDRTSYEQYF. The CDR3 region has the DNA TGTGCCAGCAGTGGCTCGGTGTTTCGGGACAGGACCTCCTACGAGCAGTACTTC.

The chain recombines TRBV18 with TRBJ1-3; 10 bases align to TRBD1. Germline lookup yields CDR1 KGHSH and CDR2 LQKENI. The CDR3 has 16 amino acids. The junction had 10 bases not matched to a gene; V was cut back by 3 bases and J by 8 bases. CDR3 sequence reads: CASSPDGTGVSDTIYF. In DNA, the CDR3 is TGTGCCAGCTCACCCGACGGGACAGGGGTTAGCGACACCATATATTTT.

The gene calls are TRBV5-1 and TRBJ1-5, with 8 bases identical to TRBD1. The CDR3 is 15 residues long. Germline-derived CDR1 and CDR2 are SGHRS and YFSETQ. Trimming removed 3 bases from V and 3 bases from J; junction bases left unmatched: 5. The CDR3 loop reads CASSSGQGANQPQHF. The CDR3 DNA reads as TGCGCCAGCAGCTCCGGACAGGGTGCCAATCAGCCCCAGCATTTT.

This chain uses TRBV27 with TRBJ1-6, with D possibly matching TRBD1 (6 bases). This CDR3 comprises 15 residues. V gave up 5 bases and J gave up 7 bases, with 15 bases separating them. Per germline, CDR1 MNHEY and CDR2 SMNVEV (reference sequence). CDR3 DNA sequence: TGTGCCAGCAGTCCCTTACAGGGAATCAATTCACCCCTCCACTTT. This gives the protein CASSPLQGINSPLHF.

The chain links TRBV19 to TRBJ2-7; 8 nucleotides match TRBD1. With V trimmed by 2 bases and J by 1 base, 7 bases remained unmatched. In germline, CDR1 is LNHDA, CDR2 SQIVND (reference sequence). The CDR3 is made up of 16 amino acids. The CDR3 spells CASSILGTGLSYEQYF. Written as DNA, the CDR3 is TGTGCCAGTAGTATATTAGGGACAGGATTATCCTACGAGCAGTACTTC. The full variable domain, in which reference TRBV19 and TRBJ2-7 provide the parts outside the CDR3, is DGGITQSPKYLFRKEGQNVTLSCEQNLNHDAMYWYRQDPGQGLRLIYYSQIVNDFQKGDIAEGYSVSREKKESFPLTVTSAQKNPTAFYLCASSILGTGLSYEQYFGPGTRLTVT.

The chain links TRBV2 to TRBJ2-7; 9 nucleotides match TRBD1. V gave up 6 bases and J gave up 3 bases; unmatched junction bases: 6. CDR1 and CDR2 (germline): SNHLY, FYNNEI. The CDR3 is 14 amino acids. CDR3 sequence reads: CASRTQGAVYEQYF. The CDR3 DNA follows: TGTGCCAGCAGGACACAGGGGGCGGTCTACGAGCAGTACTTC.

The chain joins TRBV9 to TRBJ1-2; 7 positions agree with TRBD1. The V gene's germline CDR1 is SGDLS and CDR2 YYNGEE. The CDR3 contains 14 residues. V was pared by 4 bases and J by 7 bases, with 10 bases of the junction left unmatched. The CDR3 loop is CASSPHITGVGYTF. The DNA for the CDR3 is TGTGCCAGCAGCCCCCACATTACAGGGGTTGGCTACACCTTC.

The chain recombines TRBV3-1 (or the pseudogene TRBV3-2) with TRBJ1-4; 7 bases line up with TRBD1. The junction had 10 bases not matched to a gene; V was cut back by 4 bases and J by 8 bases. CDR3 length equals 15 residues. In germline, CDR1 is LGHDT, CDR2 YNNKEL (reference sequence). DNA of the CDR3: TGTGCCAGCAGCCTAACAGACAGGGCGACCGAAAAACTGTTTTTT. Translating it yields CASSLTDRATEKLFF.

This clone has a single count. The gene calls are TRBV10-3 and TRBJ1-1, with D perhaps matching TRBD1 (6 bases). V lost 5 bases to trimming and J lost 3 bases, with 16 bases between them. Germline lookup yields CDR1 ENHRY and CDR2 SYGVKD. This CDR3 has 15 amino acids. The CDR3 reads CAISPRGGRDTEAFF. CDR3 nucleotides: TGTGCCATCAGTCCGCGGGGGGGGCGCGACACTGAAGCTTTCTTT.

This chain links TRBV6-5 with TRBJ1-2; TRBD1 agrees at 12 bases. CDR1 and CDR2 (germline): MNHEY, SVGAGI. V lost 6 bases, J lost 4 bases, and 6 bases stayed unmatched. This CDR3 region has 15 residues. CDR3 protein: CASSQGQGASYGYTF. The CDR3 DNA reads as TGTGCCAGCAGCCAGGGACAGGGGGCCAGCTATGGCTACACCTTC.

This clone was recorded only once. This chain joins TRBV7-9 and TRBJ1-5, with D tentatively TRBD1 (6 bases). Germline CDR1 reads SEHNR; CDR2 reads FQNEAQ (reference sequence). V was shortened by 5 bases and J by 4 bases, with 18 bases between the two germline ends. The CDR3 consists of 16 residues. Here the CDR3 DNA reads TGTGCCAGCAGCCCAGGGGAGTTGGGGGCAAATCAGCCCCAGCATTTT. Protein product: CASSPGELGANQPQHF.

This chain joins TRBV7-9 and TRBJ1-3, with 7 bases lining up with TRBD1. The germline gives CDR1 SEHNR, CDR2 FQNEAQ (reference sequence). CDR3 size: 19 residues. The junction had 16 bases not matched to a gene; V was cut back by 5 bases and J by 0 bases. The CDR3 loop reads CASSESRRTGIYSGNTIYF. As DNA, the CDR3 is TGTGCCAGCAGCGAAAGCCGTAGGACAGGCATTTACTCTGGAAACACCATATATTTT.

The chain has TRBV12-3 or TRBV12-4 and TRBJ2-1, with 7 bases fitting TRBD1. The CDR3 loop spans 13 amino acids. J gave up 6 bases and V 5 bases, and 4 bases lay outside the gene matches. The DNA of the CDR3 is TGTGCCAGCAGTCAGCGGACAGGCAATGAGCAGTTCTTC. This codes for CASSQRTGNEQFF.

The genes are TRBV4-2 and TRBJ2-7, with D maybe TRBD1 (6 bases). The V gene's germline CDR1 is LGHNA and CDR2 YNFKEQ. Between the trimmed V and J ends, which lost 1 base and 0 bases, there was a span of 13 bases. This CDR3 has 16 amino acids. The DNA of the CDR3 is TGTGCCAGCAGCCAAGCGCTCGACAGGCACTCCTACGAGCAGTACTTC. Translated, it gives CASSQALDRHSYEQYF.

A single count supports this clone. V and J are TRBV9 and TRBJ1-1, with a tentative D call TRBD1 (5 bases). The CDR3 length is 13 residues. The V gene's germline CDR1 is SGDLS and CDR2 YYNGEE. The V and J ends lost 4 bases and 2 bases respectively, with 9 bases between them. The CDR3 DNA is TGTGCCAGCAGCAAACAGGTTAACACTGAAGCTTTCTTT. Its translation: CASSKQVNTEAFF.

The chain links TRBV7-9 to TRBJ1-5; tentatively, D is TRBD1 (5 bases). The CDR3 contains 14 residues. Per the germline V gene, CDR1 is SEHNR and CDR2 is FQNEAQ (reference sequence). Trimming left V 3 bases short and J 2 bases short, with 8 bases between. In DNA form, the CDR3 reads TGTGCCAGCAGCTTCCCGGGGGGCAATCAGCCCCAGCATTTT. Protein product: CASSFPGGNQPQHF.

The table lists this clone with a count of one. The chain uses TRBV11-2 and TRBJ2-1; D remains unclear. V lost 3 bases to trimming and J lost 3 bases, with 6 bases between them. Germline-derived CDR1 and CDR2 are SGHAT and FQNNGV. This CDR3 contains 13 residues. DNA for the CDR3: TGTGCCAGCAGCTTGGGCAGCTACAATGAGCAGTTCTTC. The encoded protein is CASSLGSYNEQFF.

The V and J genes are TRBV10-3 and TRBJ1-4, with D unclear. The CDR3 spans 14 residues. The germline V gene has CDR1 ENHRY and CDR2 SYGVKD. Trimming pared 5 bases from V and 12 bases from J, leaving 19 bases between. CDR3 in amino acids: CAISPSVVRGELFF. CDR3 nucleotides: TGTGCCATCAGTCCCTCCGTAGTGCGGGGAGAACTGTTTTTT.

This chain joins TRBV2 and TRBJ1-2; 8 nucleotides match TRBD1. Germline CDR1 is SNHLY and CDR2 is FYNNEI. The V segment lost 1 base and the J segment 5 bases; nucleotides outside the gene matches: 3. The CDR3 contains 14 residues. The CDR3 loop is CASSEGQGPYGYTF. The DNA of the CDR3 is TGTGCCAGCAGTGAAGGACAGGGGCCTTATGGCTACACCTTC. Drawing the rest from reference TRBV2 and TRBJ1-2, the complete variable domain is EPEVTQTPSHQVTQMGQEVILRCVPISNHLYFYWYRQILGQKVEFLVSFYNNEISEKSEIFDDQFSVERPDGSNFTLKIRSTKLEDSAMYFCASSEGQGPYGYTFGSGTRLTVV.

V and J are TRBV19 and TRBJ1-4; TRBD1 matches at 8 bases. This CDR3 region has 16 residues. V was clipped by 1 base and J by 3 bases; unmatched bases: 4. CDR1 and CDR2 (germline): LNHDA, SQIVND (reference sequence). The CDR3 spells CASSIGQGRANEKLFF. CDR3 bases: TGTGCCAGTAGTATAGGACAGGGGCGGGCTAATGAAAAACTGTTTTTT.

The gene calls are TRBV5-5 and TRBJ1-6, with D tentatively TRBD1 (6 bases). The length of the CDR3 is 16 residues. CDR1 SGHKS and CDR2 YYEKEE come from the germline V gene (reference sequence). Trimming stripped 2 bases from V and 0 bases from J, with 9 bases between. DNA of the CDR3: TGTGCCAGCAGCTTTCAGGGGAGCTCCTATAATTCACCCCTCCACTTT. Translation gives CASSFQGSSYNSPLHF.

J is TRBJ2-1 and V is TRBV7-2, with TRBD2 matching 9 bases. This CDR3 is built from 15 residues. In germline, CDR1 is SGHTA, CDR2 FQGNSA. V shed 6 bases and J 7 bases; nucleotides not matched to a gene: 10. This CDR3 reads CASSASGGHLNEQFF. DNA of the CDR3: TGTGCCAGCAGTGCGAGCGGGGGGCACCTAAATGAGCAGTTCTTC.

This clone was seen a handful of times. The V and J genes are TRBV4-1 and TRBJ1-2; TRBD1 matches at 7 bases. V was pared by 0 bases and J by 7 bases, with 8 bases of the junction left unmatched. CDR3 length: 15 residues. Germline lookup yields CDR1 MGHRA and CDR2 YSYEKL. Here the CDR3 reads CASSQETGFSGGYTF. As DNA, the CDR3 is TGCGCCAGCAGCCAAGAGACAGGGTTTTCTGGTGGCTACACCTTC.

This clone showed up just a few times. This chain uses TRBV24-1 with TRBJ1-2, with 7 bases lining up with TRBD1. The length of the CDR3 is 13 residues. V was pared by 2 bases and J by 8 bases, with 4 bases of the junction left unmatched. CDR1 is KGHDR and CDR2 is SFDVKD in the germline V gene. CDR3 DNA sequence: TGTGCCACCAGTGATTGGACAGGTGGGGGCTACACCTTC. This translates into CATSDWTGGGYTF.

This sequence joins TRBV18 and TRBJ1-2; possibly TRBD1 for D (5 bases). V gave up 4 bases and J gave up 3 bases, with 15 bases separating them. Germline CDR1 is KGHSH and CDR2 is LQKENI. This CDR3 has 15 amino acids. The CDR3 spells CASSQETAIYYGYTF. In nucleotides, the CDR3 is TGTGCCAGCTCACAAGAGACAGCTATCTACTATGGCTACACCTTC.

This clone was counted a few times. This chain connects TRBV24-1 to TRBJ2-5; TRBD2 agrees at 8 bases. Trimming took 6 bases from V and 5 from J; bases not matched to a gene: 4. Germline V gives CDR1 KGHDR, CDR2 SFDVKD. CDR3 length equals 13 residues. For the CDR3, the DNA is TGTGCCACCAGTACCGGGGGGGTGGAGACCCAGTACTTC. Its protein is CATSTGGVETQYF.

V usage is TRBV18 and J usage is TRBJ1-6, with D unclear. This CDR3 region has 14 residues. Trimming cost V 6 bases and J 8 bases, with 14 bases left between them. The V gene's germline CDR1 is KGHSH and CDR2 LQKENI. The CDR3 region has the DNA TGTGCCAGCTCCCCTGGCCCCGGGGATTCACCCCTCCACTTT. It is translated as CASSPGPGDSPLHF.

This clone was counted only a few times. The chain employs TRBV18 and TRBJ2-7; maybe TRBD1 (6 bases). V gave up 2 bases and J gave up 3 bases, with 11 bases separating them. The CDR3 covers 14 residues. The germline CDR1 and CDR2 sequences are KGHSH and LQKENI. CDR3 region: CASSPLDSFYEQYF. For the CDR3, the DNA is TGTGCCAGCTCACCATTGGACAGTTTCTACGAGCAGTACTTC.

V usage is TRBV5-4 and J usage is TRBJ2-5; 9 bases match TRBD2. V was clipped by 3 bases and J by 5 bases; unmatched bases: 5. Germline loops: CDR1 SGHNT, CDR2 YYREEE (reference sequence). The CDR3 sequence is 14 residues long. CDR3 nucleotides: TGTGCCAGCAGCTCCTTAGCGGGGGAGGAGACCCAGTACTTC. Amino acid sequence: CASSSLAGEETQYF.

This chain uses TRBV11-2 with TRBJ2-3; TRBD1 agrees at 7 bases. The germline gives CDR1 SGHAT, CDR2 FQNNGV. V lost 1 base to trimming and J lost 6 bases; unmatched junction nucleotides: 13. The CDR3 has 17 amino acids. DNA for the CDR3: TGTGCCAGCAGCTTAGTGGGGGACAGCAGCGTTTTGGATACGCAGTATTTT. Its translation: CASSLVGDSSVLDTQYF.

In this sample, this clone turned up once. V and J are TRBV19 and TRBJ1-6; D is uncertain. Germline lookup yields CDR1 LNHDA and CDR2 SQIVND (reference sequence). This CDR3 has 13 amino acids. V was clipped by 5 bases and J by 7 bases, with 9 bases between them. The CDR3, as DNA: TGTGCCAGTAGTGGGCAGCCGAATTCACCCCTCCACTTT. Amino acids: CASSGQPNSPLHF. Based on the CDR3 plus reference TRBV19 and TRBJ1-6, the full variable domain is DGGITQSPKYLFRKEGQNVTLSCEQNLNHDAMYWYRQDPGQGLRLIYYSQIVNDFQKGDIAEGYSVSREKKESFPLTVTSAQKNPTAFYLCASSGQPNSPLHFGNGTRLTVT.